The 2 T cell receptor beta chains below all came from one sample that was sequenced in a study of human T cells and chemical hapten exposure. TCRdb processed the RACE reads anew with MiXCR; each CDR3 protein has one entry. This table has 120,000 to 150,000 distinct CDR3 sequences, about 11% appearing once. As to time point: patch test 2, 6 weeks after DPC sensitization. The treatment: therapeutic diphenylcyclopropenone sensitization with weekly scalp DPC. The sample here was whole blood, taken in connection with sensitization to the hapten diphenylcyclopropenone (DPC). The origin of the receptors is a woman aged 45-65 years with alopecia areata. Some clones in this sample may be carry-over from other donors' samples.

This clonotype was picked up many times. The V call is TRBV5-6, the J call TRBJ2-1, with D tentatively TRBD2 (6 bases). Germline CDR1 reads SGHDT; CDR2 reads YYEEEE. Trimming shortened V by 0 bases and J by 3 bases, and 13 bases separated the two germline ends. This CDR3 comprises 16 residues. The CDR3 spells CASSLEGSGIYNEQFF. The CDR3 DNA is TGTGCCAGCAGCTTGGAGGGTAGCGGTATCTACAATGAGCAGTTCTTC.

This sequence joins TRBV27 and TRBJ2-7; 7 bases align to TRBD1. From germline, CDR1 is MNHEY and CDR2 SMNVEV (reference sequence). This CDR3 is 15 amino acids long. V was clipped by 5 bases and J by 0 bases; unmatched bases: 7. The CDR3 is CASSPDRIHSYEQYF. The CDR3 DNA reads TGTGCCAGCAGTCCGGACAGGATCCACTCCTACGAGCAGTACTTC.